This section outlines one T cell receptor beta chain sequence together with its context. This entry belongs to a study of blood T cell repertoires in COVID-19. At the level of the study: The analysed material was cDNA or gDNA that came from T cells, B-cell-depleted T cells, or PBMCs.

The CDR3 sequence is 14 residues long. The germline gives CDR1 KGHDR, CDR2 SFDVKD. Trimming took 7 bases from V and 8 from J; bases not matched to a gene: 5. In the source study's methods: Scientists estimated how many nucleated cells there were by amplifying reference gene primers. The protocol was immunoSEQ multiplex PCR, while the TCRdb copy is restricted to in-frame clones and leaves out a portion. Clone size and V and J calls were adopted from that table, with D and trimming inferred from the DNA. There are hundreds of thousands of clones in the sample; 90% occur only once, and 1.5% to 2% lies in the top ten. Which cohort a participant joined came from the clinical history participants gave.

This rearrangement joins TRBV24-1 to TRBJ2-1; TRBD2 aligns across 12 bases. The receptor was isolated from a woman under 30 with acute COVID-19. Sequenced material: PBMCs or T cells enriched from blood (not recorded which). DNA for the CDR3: TGTGCCACCAGCCGACTAGCGGGAGCCGATGAGCAGTTCTTC. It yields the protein CATSRLAGADEQFF.